This T cell receptor (beta chain) is from a study of OX40 agonist ivuxolimab in advanced cancers. Study at large: While on treatment, patients had intravenous ivuxolimab at 0.01 to 10 mg/kg every 2 weeks. General study findings and limits: Clonal expansion by week 6 occurred in CD4+ and CD8+ blood T cells (at 0.1 to 3.0 mg/kg).

Regarding this clone: The antigen is undetermined.

V trimming: 4 bases; J trimming: 10 bases; junction bases outside the gene matches: 8. The germline gives CDR1 SGDLS, CDR2 YYNGEE. The CDR3 is 15 residues long. TCRdb's copy holds only in-frame clones and misses some; the assay was immunoSEQ multiplex PCR. The data hold 55,000 to 65,000 clones, with 86% observed a single time. Specimen: CD4+ or CD8+ T cells sorted from blood, collected in a trial of the OX40 agonist ivuxolimab. This chain connects TRBV9 to TRBJ2-1; 13 bases are a match to TRBD2. The source is an adult with an advanced solid tumor such as melanoma, head and neck, liver or kidney cancer. CDR3 sequence (DNA): TGTGCCAGCAGCCCCCGGACTAGCGGGAGTAGGGAGCAGTTCTTC. Its translation: CASSPRTSGSREQFF.